One and the same sample provided the 15 T cell receptor beta chains below, sequenced in a study of regulatory T cells in long-lasting Graves disease. With iRepertoire HTBI primers and Arm-PCR of CDR3 regions, TCR beta libraries were built. Each CDR3 protein is one row after TCRdb ran MiXCR on the multiplex PCR reads. The data show 400,000 to 450,000 distinct CDR3 sequences, about a sixth seen once. As to time point: newly diagnosed GD, antithyroid drugs for less than 3 months. The TCR library used RNA extracted from PBMCs. The data were also submitted as part of a second study, on T cells in Graves' hyperthyroidism and ophthalmopathy.

This specimen consisted of peripheral blood mononuclear cells (PBMCs), obtained at new diagnosis, from a patient treated with antithyroid drugs. The receptors stem from a woman in her 30s with Graves disease.

This clonotype was detected ten times or more. The chain links TRBV2 to TRBJ1-1, with unresolved D. Germline assignment: CDR1 SNHLY and CDR2 FYNNEI. The germline V and J ends were trimmed by 7 bases and 2 bases, with 8 bases remaining between them. The CDR3 is made up of 12 amino acids. CDR3 sequence reads: CASTAANTEAFF. The DNA for the CDR3 is TGTGCCAGCACCGCAGCAAACACTGAAGCTTTCTTT.

This clonotype was detected only a few times. This rearrangement joins TRBV5-1 to TRBJ2-2; TRBD2 matches at 12 bases. After removal of 7 bases from V and 6 bases from J, the junction contained 10 bases not matched to a gene. The CDR3 contains 16 residues. Germline V gene sequence: CDR1 SGHRS, CDR2 YFSETQ. The CDR3 protein is CASGTSGPFGAGELFF. The CDR3 DNA follows: TGCGCCAGCGGGACTAGCGGGCCCTTCGGGGCCGGGGAGCTGTTTTTT.

This clonotype was counted many times. This chain connects TRBV29-1 to TRBJ2-1; D is unclear. Per germline, CDR1 SQVTM and CDR2 ANQGSEA. Trimming removed 3 bases from V and 3 bases from J, with 6 bases in between. The CDR3 sequence is 12 residues long. This CDR3 is CSVETYYNEQFF. As DNA, the CDR3 is TGCAGCGTTGAGACTTACTACAATGAGCAGTTCTTC.

The V call is TRBV7-8, the J call TRBJ2-7; the match to TRBD2 covers 11 bases. The CDR3 totals 20 residues. Looked up from germline, CDR1 is SGHVS and CDR2 is FQNEAQ. Trimming at V came to 1 base and at J to 2 bases, leaving 16 bases not matched to a gene. The CDR3 loop is CASSLGPGLADIDFPYEQYF. The DNA of the CDR3 is TGTGCCAGCAGCTTAGGTCCGGGACTAGCGGATATCGACTTCCCCTACGAGCAGTACTTC.

This clonotype was recorded at least ten times. The gene calls are TRBV7-9 and TRBJ1-6, with TRBD1 matching 7 bases. Germline CDR1 and CDR2: SEHNR and FQNEAQ (reference sequence). With 1 base clipped from V and 9 bases from J, the junction kept 3 bases outside the gene matches. This CDR3 contains 14 residues. CDR3 nucleotides: TGTGCCAGCAGCTTAGAGACAGGGCTTTCACCCCTCCACTTT. It codes for CASSLETGLSPLHF.

There are many counts of this clonotype. V and J are TRBV2 and TRBJ1-5; D is unresolved. CDR1 is SNHLY and CDR2 is FYNNEI in the germline V gene. Trimming pared 8 bases from V and 7 bases from J, leaving 15 bases between. The CDR3 consists of 13 residues. The CDR3 sequence is CASAGSASQPQHF. CDR3 bases: TGTGCCAGCGCCGGATCCGCGAGCCAGCCCCAGCATTTT.

This rearrangement joins TRBV27 to TRBJ2-1; 11 nucleotides match TRBD2. Germline V gives CDR1 MNHEY, CDR2 SMNVEV (reference sequence). The CDR3 has 15 residues. With V trimmed by 4 bases and J by 5 bases, 4 bases remained unmatched. In nucleotides, the CDR3 is TGTGCCAGCAGTTATGGGACTAGCGGTAACAATGAGCAGTTCTTC. Protein: CASSYGTSGNNEQFF.

The chain links TRBV20-1 to TRBJ2-1; D perhaps matches TRBD2 (7 bases). Germline CDR1 DFQATT, CDR2 SNEGSKA (reference sequence). This CDR3 is built from 15 residues. Trimming pared 6 bases from V and 3 bases from J, leaving 18 bases between. CDR3 nucleotides: TGCAGTGCCCCCCCGGGGGGCTCGTACTACAATGAGCAGTTCTTC. This encodes CSAPPGGSYYNEQFF.

The rearrangement links TRBV4-3 to TRBJ1-2; 7 bases fit TRBD1. Unmatched junction bases numbered 4, after V lost 1 base and J lost 2 bases. This CDR3 is 15 amino acids long. Germline lookup yields CDR1 LGHNA and CDR2 YSLEER. In DNA, the CDR3 is TGCGCCAGCAGCCAAGGGGACAGCATAAACTATGGCTACACCTTC. Its translation: CASSQGDSINYGYTF.

A word on this clonotype: A much larger clone is a single base away; this may be a read error. The chain's CDR3 is CASSLEAGQETQHF. Here the CDR3 DNA reads TGCGCCAGCAGCTTGGAAGCCGGCCAAGAGACCCAGCACTTC. The chain carries TRBV5-1 and TRBJ2-1; no reliable D call. The CDR3 contains 14 residues. Germline CDR1 is SGHRS and CDR2 is YFSETQ.

This clonotype was seen many times. This chain uses TRBV11-2 with TRBJ1-2; possibly TRBD1 for D (6 bases). The CDR3 is 13 amino acids. The germline CDR1 and CDR2 sequences are SGHAT and FQNNGV. The germline V and J ends were trimmed by 4 bases and 3 bases, with 9 bases remaining between them. CDR3 nucleotides: TGTGCCAGCAGCTCGGGACAATACTATGGCTACACCTTC. Protein product: CASSSGQYYGYTF.

Ten or more counts support this clonotype. The rearrangement uses TRBV7-9 and TRBJ1-1; TRBD1 is a possible D gene (6 bases). The V gene lost 7 bases and the J gene lost 4 bases, with 10 bases spanning the gap. The germline gives CDR1 SEHNR, CDR2 FQNEAQ (reference sequence). CDR3 length: 12 amino acids. DNA for the CDR3: TGTGCCAGCACCCAGGGGCTCACTGAAGCTTTCTTT. It specifies CASTQGLTEAFF.

This clonotype has ten or more counts. V is TRBV14 and J is TRBJ2-1; D is ambiguous. V was trimmed by 3 bases and J by 7 bases, leaving 7 bases between them. Germline lookup yields CDR1 SGHDN and CDR2 FVKESK. This CDR3 contains 12 residues. CDR3 DNA sequence: TGTGCCAGCAGCCACGGCGTGAATGAGCAGTTCTTC. It yields the protein CASSHGVNEQFF. The entire variable domain, with the rest obtained from reference TRBV14 and TRBJ2-1, is as follows: EAGVTQFPSHSVIEKGQTVTLRCDPISGHDNLYWYRRVMGKEIKFLLHFVKESKQDESGMPNNRFLAERTGGTYSTLKVQPAELEDSGVYFCASSHGVNEQFFGPGTRLTVL.

V is TRBV29-1 and J is TRBJ1-1; D perhaps matches TRBD1 (6 bases). Germline CDR1 and CDR2: SQVTM and ANQGSEA. The V and J ends lost 6 bases and 4 bases respectively, with 18 bases between them. The CDR3 runs 14 residues. Here the CDR3 reads CSVVNRAESTEAFF. In nucleotides, the CDR3 is TGCAGCGTCGTCAACAGGGCGGAAAGCACTGAAGCTTTCTTT.

In regard to this clonotype: A much larger clone is a single base away; this may be a read error. This chain links TRBV6-1 with TRBJ2-5; tentatively, D is TRBD1 or TRBD2 (5 bases each). This CDR3 is 12 amino acids long. Germline CDR1 is MNHNS and CDR2 is SASEGT. The CDR3 DNA follows: TGTGCCAGCAAAGGGGACCAAGAGGCCCAGTACTTC. Protein product: CASKGDQEAQYF.